The rows below give T cell receptor beta chains drawn from one sample of a study of T cell responses to AZD1222 COVID-19 vaccine. TCRdb's table, derived via immunoSEQ multiplex PCR, lists solely in-frame clones and lacks some. The sample holds around 140,000 clones, approximately 90% seen once. The sequenced sample was peripheral blood, obtained 28 days after the second AZD1222 dose. These receptors all stem from an adult who received the AZD1222 COVID-19 vaccine. Each CDR3 is given with its conserved first and last residue. D genes are given only for firm matches. For some rows the clone size is stated as once, few or many, or as a class when expanded; others skip it.

clone size	V gene	D gene	J gene	CDR3 length	CDR3 DNA	CDR3 protein
NA	TRBV9	NA	TRBJ1-6	13	TGTGCCAGCGGGACGAACTCGGGTTCACCCCTCCACTTT	CASGTNSGSPLHF
once	TRBV5-5	NA	TRBJ1-5	15	TGTGCCAGCAGCTTTGAAGCGTATAGCAATCAGCCCCAGCATTTT	CASSFEAYSNQPQHF
NA	TRBV7-2	TRBD2	TRBJ2-2	15	TGTGCCAGCAGCTTAAACCGGGGAGGGACCGGGGAGCTGTTTTTT	CASSLNRGGTGELFF
NA	TRBV4-1	TRBD2	TRBJ2-5	15	TGCGCCAGCAGCCTCCCCGGGACTAGCAAAGAGACCCAGTACTTC	CASSLPGTSKETQYF
NA	TRBV19	TRBD2	TRBJ2-3	15	TGTGCCAGTAGTATAAGCGGGGGGTGGACAGATACGCAGTATTTT	CASSISGGWTDTQYF
NA	TRBV11-2	TRBD1	TRBJ2-1	18	TGTGCCAGCAGTTCCGGTGGTGCGACAGGGCTCTCCTACAATGAGCAGTTCTTC	CASSSGGATGLSYNEQFF
NA	TRBV7-2	NA	TRBJ2-7	14	TGTGCCAGCAGCTTAGCGGGAGTACGCTACGAGCAGTACTTC	CASSLAGVRYEQYF
NA	TRBV5-1	NA	TRBJ2-7	13	TGCGCCAGCAGCTTGGGGTCTCGGAACGAGCAGTACTTC	CASSLGSRNEQYF
NA	TRBV3-1/TRBV3-2	NA	TRBJ1-3	16	TGTGCCAGCAGCCAAGTCTGGGAGAGCTCTGGAAACACCATATATTTT	CASSQVWESSGNTIYF
NA	TRBV6-1	NA	TRBJ2-2	19	TGTGCCAGCAGTGAAGAAGGAGGAGGCGCGGTTTTGAACACCGGGGAGCTGTTTTTT	CASSEEGGGAVLNTGELFF
NA	TRBV6-4	TRBD1	TRBJ1-1	18	TGTGCCAGCAGTGACTCGTACAGGGGGACCAGGCGGGGCACTGAAGCTTTCTTT	CASSDSYRGTRRGTEAFF
few	TRBV6-5	TRBD1	TRBJ1-2	11	TGTGCCAGTACAGGGGGCTATGGCTACACCTTC	CASTGGYGYTF
NA	TRBV4-2	TRBD2	TRBJ2-5	16	TGTGCCAGCAGCCAAGACCCCAGCGGGAGCGTCGAGACCCAGTACTTC	CASSQDPSGSVETQYF
NA	TRBV24-1	NA	TRBJ2-2	15	TGTGCCACCAGTGATGCCGGGGGAGGAACCGGGGAGCTGTTTTTT	CATSDAGGGTGELFF
NA	TRBV13	NA	TRBJ2-1	15	TGTGCCAGCAGCTTATTTCCGAGCTCCTACAATGAGCAGTTCTTC	CASSLFPSSYNEQFF
NA	TRBV29-1	NA	TRBJ1-5	14	TGCAGCGTTGAAGATCCAGGGGGCAATCAGCCCCAGCATTTT	CSVEDPGGNQPQHF
NA	TRBV3-1/TRBV3-2	NA	TRBJ1-4	11	TGTGCCAGCAGCCACGGTGAAAAACTGTTTTTT	CASSHGEKLFF
NA	TRBV27	TRBD2	TRBJ2-5	16	TGTGCCAGCAGTTTAGCCGCTAGCGGGGGGTTAGAGACCCAGTACTTC	CASSLAASGGLETQYF
NA	TRBV6-4	NA	TRBJ1-2	16	TGTGCCAGCAGTGATGGCACCTATGGAGCTAACTATGGCTACACCTTC	CASSDGTYGANYGYTF
NA	TRBV7-8	TRBD2	TRBJ2-1	16	TGTGCCAGCAGCTTGATGACTAGCGGGGGGCCAAATGAGCAGTTCTTC	CASSLMTSGGPNEQFF
NA	TRBV20-1	NA	TRBJ1-1	11	TGCAGTGCTAGCAGTGGCACTGAAGCTTTCTTT	CSASSGTEAFF
NA	TRBV10-2	NA	TRBJ1-6	14	TGCGCCAGCCACGATCAGGGGAGGGATTCACCCCTCCACTTT	CASHDQGRDSPLHF
NA	TRBV10-3	TRBD1	TRBJ1-1	14	TGTGCCATCAGAAAGGGACAGGGGAACCCTGAAGCTTTCTTT	CAIRKGQGNPEAFF
NA	TRBV7-2	TRBD1	TRBJ1-5	16	TGTGCCAGCAGCTTGGGGGGGGACAGAAGAGTTCAGCCCCAGCATTTT	CASSLGGDRRVQPQHF
NA	TRBV4-3	NA	TRBJ1-3	21	TGCGCCAGCAGCCAAGATTCGGCAGGTATTTCTCGGACGGGTGTTAGAAACACCATATATTTT	CASSQDSAGISRTGVRNTIYF
NA	TRBV2	TRBD2	TRBJ2-3	17	TGTGCCAGCATGATAAGCGGGGGCCGGCACGTCGCAGATACGCAGTATTTT	CASMISGGRHVADTQYF
once	TRBV7-9	NA	TRBJ1-2	13	TGTGCCAGCAGCCCAGGCTATGACTATGGCTACACCTTC	CASSPGYDYGYTF
NA	TRBV9	NA	TRBJ2-3	15	TGTGCCAGCAGCACCTCTATGGGCTTCACAGATACGCAGTATTTT	CASSTSMGFTDTQYF
NA	TRBV11-2	NA	TRBJ1-3	15	TGTGCCAGCAGCTTAGCGGGCAGCTCTGGAAACACCATATATTTT	CASSLAGSSGNTIYF
NA	TRBV27	NA	TRBJ2-6	17	TGTGCCAGCAGTTTCGGGAGTGGCAGCTCTGGGGCCAACGTCCTGACTTTC	CASSFGSGSSGANVLTF
NA	TRBV19	NA	TRBJ2-5	14	TGTGCCAGTAGTGCGCGGACAGCTCAAGAGACCCAGTACTTC	CASSARTAQETQYF
NA	TRBV5-1	TRBD1	TRBJ2-7	16	TGCGCCAGCAGCCTGGATCCGGACAGGGCTTTCTACGAGCAGTACTTC	CASSLDPDRAFYEQYF
NA	TRBV5-6	NA	TRBJ2-6	15	TGTGCCAGCAGTCCACAGGGAACTGGGGCCAACGTCCTGACTTTC	CASSPQGTGANVLTF
NA	TRBV4-1	NA	TRBJ2-3	18	TGCGCCAGCAGCCAAGATGCTAGGCGGGGGCCTAGCACAGATACGCAGTATTTT	CASSQDARRGPSTDTQYF
NA	TRBV5-5	NA	TRBJ2-5	14	TGTGCCAGCAGCTGGACAGGGAGGGGAGAGACCCAGTACTTC	CASSWTGRGETQYF
NA	TRBV3-1/TRBV3-2	NA	TRBJ2-3	17	TGTGCCAGCAGCCAAGATTGGTCGAGACTTAACACAGATACGCAGTATTTT	CASSQDWSRLNTDTQYF
NA	TRBV9	NA	TRBJ2-3	13	TGTGCCAGCAGCGTAGGGGGCACAGATACGCAGTATTTT	CASSVGGTDTQYF
NA	TRBV5-4	TRBD2	TRBJ2-3	15	TGTGCCAGCAGACGTACTAGCGGGGGCACAGATACGCAGTATTTT	CASRRTSGGTDTQYF
NA	TRBV19	TRBD1	TRBJ1-2	14	TGTGCCAGTCACCCCCACGGGACAGGTCATGGCTACACCTTC	CASHPHGTGHGYTF
NA	TRBV7-6	TRBD2	TRBJ2-5	15	TGTGCCAGCAGCCGCGGGACTAGGTTCGGGGAGACCCAGTACTTC	CASSRGTRFGETQYF
NA	TRBV9	TRBD1	TRBJ1-1	15	TGTGCCAGCATCCTTATTCCTAGACAGGGCACTGAAGCTTTCTTT	CASILIPRQGTEAFF